The TCR beta chain described here comes from a study of radiotherapy plus CTLA-4 blockade in lung cancer. Across the study: For around 18% of patients, objective responses occurred, and roughly 31% had disease control.

Regarding this clone: The antigen is not known.

Clones were read by immunoSEQ multiplex PCR, and TCRdb kept only the in-frame ones, dropping some. Here the sample spans over 70,000 clones, about 90% being singletons. Germline CDR1 reads SGHNT; CDR2 reads YYREEE (reference sequence). CDR3 size: 13 residues. V was clipped by 1 base and J by 5 bases, with 8 bases between them. Findings and limits, study-wide: Blood TCR clones of tumor origin expanded after radiotherapy plus ipilimumab.

The material was peripheral blood, obtained from a patient treated with radiotherapy plus ipilimumab. V and J are TRBV5-4 and TRBJ2-3, with a possible D match to TRBD1 (5 bases). The clonotype comes from a human donor with non-small cell lung cancer who had a partial response to radiotherapy plus ipilimumab. The CDR3 is CASSLPREDTQYF. CDR3 nucleotides: TGTGCCAGCAGCTTGCCCAGGGAAGATACGCAGTATTTT.